This T cell receptor beta chain was sequenced during a study of naive and memory T cell subsets (dated by TCRdb to the late 2010s). In the study overall: Sorted naive and memory T cell subsets from peripheral blood were analyzed in the study using a UMI-based, open-source pipeline for TCR alpha and beta sequencing. RNA was DNase-treated and reverse transcribed with TCR constant-region primers, mostly using SuperScript III. The results of the functional CMV T cell responses matched the IgG serology results in every case.

The method behind the library was UMI-ligation and nested PCR. To cover both TRBC1 and TRBC2, the beta constant-region primer consisted of an equimolar mix of two oligonucleotides. Four rounds of PCR, combining the SP2 primer with nested alpha and beta constant-region primers, were used to amplify the ligated cDNA. T4 RNA ligase 1 ligated a single-stranded oligonucleotide carrying the SP2 primer and a 12-nucleotide UMI to the cDNA 3' end. Incubation of the ligation reaction was carried out at 16 degrees C for roughly 18-24 hours. To avoid over-amplification, PCR2 was usually performed as a SYBR Green qPCR and halted once a predetermined threshold was reached. Agencourt AMPure XP magnetic beads were used for all purifications after the first. Libraries were quantified by Qubit and checked on a TapeStation, with a main peak expected near 650 bp. Pooled libraries were sequenced on an Illumina MiSeq with v2 2x251 paired-end kits, typically giving about 0.9-2.1 million reads per sample. Each sample's library went into the pool at roughly 4 nM, and roughly 5-7.5% PhiX was added to help with cluster recognition. Concerning the study's data processing: V and J genes were assigned to Demultiplexor-processed FASTQ reads by Decombinator through tag matching, with a single base-pair mismatch being allowed. Collapsinator used UMIs to correct both sequencing errors and frequency errors arising from PCR heterogeneity. CDR3Translator translated TCRs and extracted CDR3s from the conserved cysteine to the FGXG phenylalanine, flagging non-productive sequences. Gini, Shannon entropy and inverse Simpson indices were calculated on repertoires subsampled to equal numbers of UMI-defined TCRs. Power-law fits to clonotype abundance distributions were performed by maximum likelihood within the linear range. For one naive CD8 sample, the pipeline and MIGEC produced similar UMI counts, unique TCR numbers and clonal distributions. One analysis removed from the naive repertoire any naive TCRs that were also present in any memory subset from the same donor. The repertoires were searched for 7,322 CMV-associated CDR3 sequences that had been compiled from VDJdb and a published dataset. TCRdb trimmed the raw reads at Q25, called clones with MiXCR and kept productive beta chains. CDR3 protein duplicates are merged, each entry listing the most common genes and DNA. The V and J calls and clone size are TCRdb's, not the authors'. The sample includes 130,000 to 150,000 distinct CDR3 sequences, with 22% observed a single time. The ten largest clones add up to about 0.11% of the sample.

Study-wide findings and limitations: A few larger clonotypes were found in naive repertoires, especially CD8, and these larger clonotypes were possibly memory cells re-expressing CD45RA. The abundance of TCRs followed a power law with an exponent that differed between naive and memory subsets yet stayed consistent across the three individuals. In both CD4 and CD8 cells, the Gini index increased while Shannon and inverse Simpson diversity decreased from naive through CM, EM and EMRA. A clonotype was defined as a single alpha or beta chain sequence rather than as a paired alpha/beta receptor. The repertoire findings for the naive and memory subsets could not be validated, as no ground truth was available. RNA-based TCR counts may be influenced by expression changes linked to T cell activation and differentiation. Once error correction was done, more than 95% of naive TCR sequences showed up just once, which made the naive abundance distributions much steeper than those of the memory subsets.

Taken from cysteine to phenylalanine, the CDR3 has 13 residues. Only the CDR3 region is kept as DNA, spanning 39 bases read in frame from base 1. In the germline V gene, CDR1 corresponds to SQVTM and CDR2 to ANQGSEA. V has 3 bases trimmed and J has 11 bases trimmed; junction bases matching no gene number 8. From the second PCR step onward, the TCR alpha chain libraries and the TCR beta chain libraries were amplified separately. The CMV status of each donor was determined by measuring IFNgamma production from CD4+ T cells after fresh PBMCs had been stimulated overnight with CMV viral lysate. CD4 T cells were positively selected with Miltenyi beads, followed by positive selection of CD8 T cells from the CD4-negative fraction. After staining for CD3, CD4, CD8, CD45RA, CD27 and a live/dead dye, cells were sorted on a BD Aria II into four subsets based on CD45RA and CD27. Three healthy volunteers provided blood, and each donor's sample was split into CD4 and CD8 T cells and then further divided into four differentiation subsets. Around 120 ml of peripheral blood was collected from each donor, and PBMC were isolated from the blood using Ficoll-Paque PLUS density-gradient centrifugation. Sorted cells were lysed in RLT buffer, and RNA was extracted with a Qiagen RNeasy kit and stored at -80°C.

Only a few counts were recorded for this clonotype. Its antigen is unknown. Base-call qualities are not available, and no considerably larger clone is one nucleotide away. The TCR was taken from a human donor in good health. Specimen: naive CD4+ T cells from blood. The sample's cell subset or site, from its label and the paper: naive T cells, CD45RA high CD27+. The sequence links TRBV29-1 to TRBJ2-1, with 9 bases aligning to TRBD1. The bases read TGCAGCGTTGAGTTGGGACAGGGCGGTCAGCAGTTCTTC. Translated, it reads CSVELGQGGQQFF.